A single sample is the source of the 6 T cell receptor beta chains below, sequenced in a study of metastatic and nonmetastatic thyroid tumors. TCRdb re-analyzed the PCR reads using MiXCR. The table has more than 20,000 clones, under 25% seen once. Not a single patient had been given any form of treatment at any point before undergoing thyroid surgery. The specimen sequenced was tumor tissue. The receptors derive from a female donor with papillary thyroid cancer or a benign thyroid nodule (not recorded which). Some clones in this sample may be carry-over from other donors' samples.

This clone was seen at least ten times. This sequence joins TRBV2 and TRBJ2-3, with D possibly TRBD2 on 5 matching bases. V was cut by 6 bases and J by 5 bases, with 18 bases left in between. Per germline, CDR1 SNHLY and CDR2 FYNNEI. The CDR3 contains 15 residues. CDR3 bases: TGTGCCAGCAGACGATGGGGTAGCGTGGGAGATACGCAGTATTTT. Amino acids: CASRRWGSVGDTQYF. Full variable domain (outside the CDR3, taken from reference TRBV2 and TRBJ2-3): EPEVTQTPSHQVTQMGQEVILRCVPISNHLYFYWYRQILGQKVEFLVSFYNNEISEKSEIFDDQFSVERPDGSNFTLKIRSTKLEDSAMYFCASRRWGSVGDTQYFGPGTRLTVL.

The table lists this clone with many counts. The chain joins TRBV7-6 to TRBJ2-1; 10 bases match TRBD2. The CDR3 is 16 residues long. After removal of 3 bases from V and 7 bases from J, the junction contained 9 bases not matched to a gene. Germline V gene sequence: CDR1 SGHVS, CDR2 FNYEAQ. CDR3 DNA: TGTGCCAGCAGCTTCCCCAGGGGACTAGCGACGAATGAGCAGTTCTTC. As protein: CASSFPRGLATNEQFF.

The chain combines TRBV4-1 with TRBJ1-5, with D possibly being TRBD1 (5 bases). The V end was cut by 2 bases, the J end by 4 bases, with 12 bases between. Germline values: CDR1 MGHRA, CDR2 YSYEKL. This CDR3 spans 15 amino acids. CDR3: CASSQPGGGNQPQHF. The CDR3 nucleotides are TGCGCCAGCAGCCAACCTGGGGGTGGTAATCAGCCCCAGCATTTT.

This chain links TRBV6-1 with TRBJ2-5, with D maybe TRBD2 (6 bases). The V end lost 1 base, the J end lost 4 bases, and 10 bases lay between the germline ends. Germline values: CDR1 MNHNS, CDR2 SASEGT. The CDR3 is 14 residues long. The CDR3 spells CASSEGGVGETQYF. In DNA form, the CDR3 reads TGTGCCAGCAGTGAAGGGGGGGTGGGAGAGACCCAGTACTTC.

The chain uses TRBV27 and TRBJ2-1; 7 bases agree with TRBD2. The CDR3 extends over 17 amino acids. V lost 3 bases and J lost 8; bases outside the gene matches: 16. The V gene's germline CDR1 is MNHEY and CDR2 SMNVEV (reference sequence). The CDR3, as DNA: TGTGCCAGCAGTTTGAGGTCTAGCGGTTTCTACGCTCATGAGCAGTTCTTC. Translation gives CASSLRSSGFYAHEQFF.

Regarding this clone: Other DNA variants within this sample encode the same CDR3. The chain combines TRBV7-9 with TRBJ2-7; TRBD2 aligns across 13 bases. The CDR3 contains 15 residues. Per germline, CDR1 SEHNR and CDR2 FQNEAQ (reference sequence). V lost 6 bases to trimming and J lost 5 bases; unmatched junction nucleotides: 7. The CDR3 spells CASRPTSGRVHEQYF. The CDR3 bases are TGTGCCAGCAGGCCAACTAGCGGGAGGGTACACGAGCAGTACTTC.